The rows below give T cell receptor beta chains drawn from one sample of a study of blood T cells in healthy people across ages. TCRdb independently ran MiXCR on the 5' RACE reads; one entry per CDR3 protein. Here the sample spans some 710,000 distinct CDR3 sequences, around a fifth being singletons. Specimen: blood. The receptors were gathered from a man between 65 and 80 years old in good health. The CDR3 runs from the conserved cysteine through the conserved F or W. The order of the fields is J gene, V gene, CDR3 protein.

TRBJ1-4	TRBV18	CASSPLTTNEKLFF
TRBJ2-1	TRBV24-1	CATRQGAMNEQFF
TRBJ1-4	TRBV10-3	CAISAVATNEKLFF
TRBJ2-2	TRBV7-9	CASSSGINTGELFF
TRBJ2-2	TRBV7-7	CASTLTSGKAGELFF
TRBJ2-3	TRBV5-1	CASTRRGSTDTQYF
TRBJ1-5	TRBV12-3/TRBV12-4	CASSPQGKDQPQHF
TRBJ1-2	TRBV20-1	CSAETGWRYTF
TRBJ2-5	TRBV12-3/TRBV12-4	CVSSFSGGASETQYF
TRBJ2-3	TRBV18	CTSSRTPPSTDTQYF
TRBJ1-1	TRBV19	CASSEQGARGTEAFF
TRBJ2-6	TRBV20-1	CSAEQGTAGANVLTF
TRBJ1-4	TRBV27	CASSFLDRGRTNEKLFF
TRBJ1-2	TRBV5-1	CASSLGVLGGSGSNYGYTF
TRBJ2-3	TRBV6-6	CASSYDERVRSDTQYF
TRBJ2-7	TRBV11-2	CASSSRGETYF
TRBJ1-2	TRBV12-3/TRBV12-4	CASSLVPEGGYTF
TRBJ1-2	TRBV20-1	CSARTTGTAGYTF
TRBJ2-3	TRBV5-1	CASGVLSTDTQYF
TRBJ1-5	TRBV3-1	CASSQEVYAGPQHF
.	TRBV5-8	CASSLALAGGALYEQYF
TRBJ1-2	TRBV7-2	CASSPGGPFREYGYTF
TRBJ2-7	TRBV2	CASMVTGAYEQYF